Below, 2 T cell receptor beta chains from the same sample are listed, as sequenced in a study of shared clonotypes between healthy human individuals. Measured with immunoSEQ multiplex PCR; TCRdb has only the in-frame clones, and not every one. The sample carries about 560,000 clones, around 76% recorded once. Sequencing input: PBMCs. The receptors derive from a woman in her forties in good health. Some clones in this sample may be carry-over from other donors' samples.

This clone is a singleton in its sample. For the CDR3, the DNA is TGTGCCAGCAGCAAGACGGGGGTTATTCAGCCCCAGCATTTT. Residues: CASSKTGVIQPQHF. This chain joins TRBV7-2 and TRBJ1-5, with D perhaps TRBD1 (5 bases). Trimming removed 5 bases from V and 6 bases from J, with 14 bases in between. The CDR3 sequence is 14 residues long. CDR1 is SGHTA, CDR2 FQGNSA, per germline.

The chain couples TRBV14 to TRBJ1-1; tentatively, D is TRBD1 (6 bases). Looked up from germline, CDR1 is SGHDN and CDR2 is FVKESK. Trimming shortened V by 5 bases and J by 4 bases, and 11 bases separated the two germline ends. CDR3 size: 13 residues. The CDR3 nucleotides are TGTGCCAGCAGCTTGGGGGGGGCCACTGAAGCTTTCTTT. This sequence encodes CASSLGGATEAFF.